A selection of T cell receptor beta chains follows, all from one sample in a study of T cells after yellow fever vaccination. TCRdb reanalysed the 5' RACE reads using MiXCR and keeps one entry per CDR3 protein. This table holds about 320,000 distinct CDR3 sequences, approximately 12% found once. This specimen was CD4+ T cells sorted from PBMCs, taken 15 days after the yellow fever booster vaccination. These TCRs come from a man younger than 35 who received the YFV17D yellow fever vaccine. CDR3s include the opening cysteine and the closing phenylalanine or tryptophan. The order of the fields is V gene, J gene, clone size, CDR3 protein. Clone sizes are given selectively: once, few, many, or a class where the clone is expanded.

>TRBV10-3|TRBJ2-3|NA
CAIMGLGAPTDTQYF
>TRBV6-4|TRBJ1-4|NA
CASRSTGVSDEKLFF
>TRBV20-1|TRBJ2-7|NA
CSAREGGLAYEQYF
>TRBV20-1|TRBJ2-6|NA
CSALSSGASGANVLTF
>TRBV6-6|TRBJ2-3|few
CASRNRGRGRGSTDTQYF
>TRBV27|TRBJ1-4|few
CASRDGRVEKLFF
>TRBV11-1|TRBJ2-5|NA
CASSPGTSFQETQYF
>TRBV7-2|TRBJ2-3|few
CASSLALQGSSDTQYF
>TRBV7-8|TRBJ2-5|NA
CASSLMSGQETQYF
>TRBV6-5|TRBJ2-5|NA
CASSKRQAQETQYF
>TRBV7-2|TRBJ1-2|NA
CASRPSRGRYGYTF
>TRBV15|TRBJ1-3|few
CATSRVSGNTIYF
>TRBV5-1|TRBJ2-6|NA
CASSLGQTAPGANVLTF
>TRBV5-1|TRBJ2-1|NA
CASSLASQRGVGEQFF
>TRBV5-5|TRBJ1-1|few
CASSQRAGLPEAFF
>TRBV7-3|TRBJ2-2|NA
CASSAGGVNTGELFF
>TRBV19|TRBJ1-1|few
CASSKRQAMNTEAFF
>TRBV27|TRBJ1-2|few
CASSFGQGGIYGYTF
>TRBV6-6|TRBJ2-3|NA
CASSSYGSTDTQYF
>TRBV7-9|TRBJ1-1|NA
CVTDGGLGTEAFF
>TRBV11-1|TRBJ2-5|few
CASSVRMAGQDQETQYF
>TRBV7-6|TRBJ2-5|many
CASSRGGTLQETQYF
>TRBV7-2|TRBJ1-1|few
CASSLKGVNTEAFF
>TRBV12-3/TRBV12-4|TRBJ2-2|NA
CASSLGLTGAGELFF
>TRBV6-7|TRBJ1-1|NA
CASTGSVGNTEAFF
>TRBV5-1|TRBJ1-1|NA
CASSLERGLGTEAFF